This T cell receptor (beta chain) came from a study of T cell repertoires in cytomegalovirus infection. On this clonotype: Antigen: not known.

Study observations and caveats: Predominance within the ex vivo response was attributable to HLA-C-restricted CMV-specific TCR beta clonotypes. Cumulated frequencies of public TCR beta families served to identify carriers of CMV plus the relevant HLA.

TCRdb re-called the reads through MiXCR, storing one row per CDR3 protein. The data contain roughly 630,000 distinct CDR3 sequences, approximately 24% of them singletons. J gave up 8 bases and V 6 bases, and 9 bases lay outside the gene matches. The CDR3 has 14 residues. CDR1 is MNHNY, CDR2 SVGAGI, per germline (reference sequence). This TCR derives from a human donor in good health (CMV status not recorded). Some clones in this sample may be carry-over from other donors' samples. Sample: CD8+ T cells from PBMCs. The rearrangement uses TRBV6-6 and TRBJ1-3; the match to TRBD1 covers 8 bases. CDR3 protein: CASRDPGGADTIYF. CDR3 sequence (DNA): TGTGCCAGCAGGGACCCAGGGGGCGCGGACACCATATATTTT.